The 14 T cell receptor beta chains given below trace back to one sample, sequenced in a study of blood T cells in healthy people across ages. The second PCR ran about 6 to 12 cycles with a sample-barcoded 5' primer and J-beta primers. MiXCR was run by TCRdb on the 5' RACE reads, yielding one entry per CDR3 protein. The data show roughly 1,300,000 distinct CDR3 sequences, 59% seen once. Sequenced: blood. The receptors here all came from a young man in good health.

V gene TRBV20-1 combines with J gene TRBJ2-5, with D unresolved. V lost 6 bases and J 3 bases, leaving 14 bases between the germline ends. Germline V gene sequence: CDR1 DFQATT, CDR2 SNEGSKA (reference sequence). The CDR3 spans 13 residues. CDR3 sequence: CSAYVPQKETQYF. In DNA, the CDR3 is TGCAGTGCCTACGTACCCCAAAAAGAGACCCAGTACTTC.

CDR3 bases: TGTGCCATCAGTGAGGGGCAGCCCTCTGGGGCCAACGTCCTGACTTTC. It is translated as CAISEGQPSGANVLTF. The V gene is TRBV10-3, the J gene TRBJ2-6, with D hard to call. This CDR3 is 16 amino acids long. V was shortened by 2 bases and J by 0 bases, with 8 bases between the two germline ends. Germline values: CDR1 ENHRY, CDR2 SYGVKD.

This clonotype showed up just a few times. V gene TRBV2 combines with J gene TRBJ1-2, with D unclear. The germline V and J ends were trimmed by 5 bases and 5 bases, with 6 bases remaining between them. The germline CDR1 and CDR2 sequences are SNHLY and FYNNEI. CDR3 length: 11 amino acids. The CDR3 reads CASSPFYGYTF. DNA of the CDR3: TGTGCCAGCAGTCCCTTTTATGGCTACACCTTC.

The DNA of the CDR3 is TGTGCCTGGAGTGTACAACAGTATACGCAGTATTTT. It translates to CAWSVQQYTQYF. The chain combines TRBV30 with TRBJ2-3; D remains ambiguous. This CDR3 spans 12 amino acids. Trimming removed 0 bases from V and 7 bases from J, with 8 bases in between. Germline assignment: CDR1 GTSNPN and CDR2 SVGIG (reference sequence).

The chain couples TRBV20-1 to TRBJ2-4, with D tentatively TRBD1 or TRBD2 (6 bases each). The V gene's germline CDR1 is DFQATT and CDR2 SNEGSKA (reference sequence). Trimming shortened V by 6 bases and J by 0 bases, and 12 bases separated the two germline ends. The CDR3 is 14 residues long. The CDR3 protein is CSARRGLAKNIQYF. The DNA of the CDR3 is TGCAGTGCCCGGAGGGGGTTAGCCAAAAACATTCAGTACTTC.

The table lists this clonotype with a few counts. V is TRBV10-3 and J is TRBJ2-5; 7 bases map to TRBD1. V trimming: 2 bases; J trimming: 4 bases; junction bases outside the gene matches: 4. Germline loops: CDR1 ENHRY, CDR2 SYGVKD. This CDR3 contains 14 residues. In DNA form, the CDR3 reads TGTGCCATCAGTGAGATAGGGGGCGGAGAGACCCAGTACTTC. It yields the protein CAISEIGGGETQYF.

This clonotype occurred a few times. J is TRBJ2-3 and V is TRBV20-1; 8 nucleotides agree with TRBD2. In germline, CDR1 is DFQATT, CDR2 SNEGSKA (reference sequence). The CDR3 has 15 amino acids. V shed 2 bases, J shed 8 bases, and the junction held 12 bases outside the gene matches. CDR3 residues: CSARSGLGVQGTQYF. Here the CDR3 DNA reads TGCAGTGCTAGATCGGGACTAGGCGTGCAGGGTACGCAGTATTTT.

The chain is built from TRBV29-1 and TRBJ2-7; D uncertain. The CDR3 has 11 amino acids. Trimming took 6 bases from V and 9 from J, leaving 15 bases between them. Per germline, CDR1 SQVTM and CDR2 ANQGSEA. The CDR3 region is CSVKPEFGQYF. The CDR3, as DNA: TGCAGCGTAAAACCGGAGTTCGGGCAGTACTTC.

V usage is TRBV10-3 and J usage is TRBJ2-1; 9 positions match TRBD2. The CDR3 is 16 residues long. CDR1 ENHRY and CDR2 SYGVKD come from the germline V gene. V dropped 3 bases and J dropped 7; count of bases not matched to a gene: 10. As DNA, the CDR3 is TGTGCCATCAGTGACCCGCCCGGGACTAGCTTGAATGAGCAGTTCTTC. Protein product: CAISDPPGTSLNEQFF.

The rearrangement uses TRBV20-1 and TRBJ2-4; TRBD1 aligns across 8 bases. TRBJ2-7 explains the end of the DNA better; the J call may be wrong. The CDR3 extends over 15 amino acids. CDR1 DFQATT and CDR2 SNEGSKA come from the germline V gene (reference sequence). The chain's CDR3 is CSAPGGRQGRNEQYF. CDR3 sequence (DNA): TGCAGTGCTCCTGGTGGCCGACAGGGGAGGAACGAGCAGTACTTC.

The chain combines TRBV6-1 with TRBJ1-2; 7 positions match TRBD1. J gave up 5 bases and V 3 bases, and 6 bases lay outside the gene matches. Germline-derived CDR1 and CDR2 are MNHNS and SASEGT. The CDR3 covers 14 residues. In nucleotides, the CDR3 is TGTGCCAGCAGTGACGTGACAGGGATATATGGCTACACCTTC. Translating it yields CASSDVTGIYGYTF.

The J gene is TRBJ1-2, the V gene TRBV6-5, with TRBD1 as a possible D gene (5 bases). Germline assignment: CDR1 MNHEY and CDR2 SVGAGI. Trimming took 10 bases from V and 4 from J, leaving 16 bases between them. This CDR3 is 13 amino acids long. Here the CDR3 reads CATQSGGGYGYTF. In nucleotides, the CDR3 is TGTGCCACGCAGAGTGGGGGAGGCTATGGCTACACCTTC.

The sample holds one count of this clonotype. J is TRBJ2-3 and V is TRBV3-1; D gene unclear. Germline V gene data show CDR1 as LGHDT and CDR2 as YNNKEL (reference sequence). The ends were cut back, 3 bases at V and 2 bases at J, with 6 bases in the middle. This CDR3 is built from 13 residues. This CDR3 is CASSHGYTDTQYF. The CDR3 DNA reads as TGTGCCAGCAGCCACGGATACACAGATACGCAGTATTTT.

The chain has TRBV4-3 and TRBJ1-2; D unclear. Germline V lookup: CDR1 LGHNA, CDR2 YSLEER. This CDR3 contains 14 residues. Between the trimmed V and J ends, which lost 11 bases and 1 base, there was a span of 17 bases. This chain's CDR3 is CAGCHDNCNYGYTF. CDR3 DNA: TGCGCCGGCTGTCACGACAACTGTAACTATGGCTACACCTTC.